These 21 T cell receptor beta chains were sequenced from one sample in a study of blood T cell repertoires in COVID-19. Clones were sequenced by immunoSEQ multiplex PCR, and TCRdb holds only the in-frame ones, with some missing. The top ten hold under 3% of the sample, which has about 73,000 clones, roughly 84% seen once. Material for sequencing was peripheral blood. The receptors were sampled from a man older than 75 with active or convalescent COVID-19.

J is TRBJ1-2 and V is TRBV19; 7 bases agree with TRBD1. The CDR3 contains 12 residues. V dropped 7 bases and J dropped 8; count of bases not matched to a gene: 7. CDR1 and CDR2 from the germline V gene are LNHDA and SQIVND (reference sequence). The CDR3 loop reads CASNEGAGGYTF. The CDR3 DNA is TGTGCCAGTAATGAGGGGGCTGGCGGCTACACCTTC.

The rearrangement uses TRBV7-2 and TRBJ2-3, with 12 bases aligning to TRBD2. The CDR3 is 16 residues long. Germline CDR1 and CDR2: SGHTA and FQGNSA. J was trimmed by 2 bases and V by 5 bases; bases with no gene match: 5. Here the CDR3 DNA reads TGTGCCAGCAGCCCGGGACTAGCGGGCTCCACAGATACGCAGTATTTT. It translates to CASSPGLAGSTDTQYF.

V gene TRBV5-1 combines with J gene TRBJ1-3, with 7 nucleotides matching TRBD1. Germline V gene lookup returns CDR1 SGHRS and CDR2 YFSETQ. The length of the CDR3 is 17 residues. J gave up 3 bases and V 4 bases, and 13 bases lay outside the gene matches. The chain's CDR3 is CASSPGHRGIFGNTIYF. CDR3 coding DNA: TGCGCCAGCAGCCCTGGTCACAGGGGAATTTTTGGAAACACCATATATTTT.

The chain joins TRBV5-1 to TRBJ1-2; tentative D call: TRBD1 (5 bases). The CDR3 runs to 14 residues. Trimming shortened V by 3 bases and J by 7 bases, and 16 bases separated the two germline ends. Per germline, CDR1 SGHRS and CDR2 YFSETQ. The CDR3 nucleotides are TGCGCCAGCAGCTGGGGCTCAGGGTCTTCTGGCTACACCTTC. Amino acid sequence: CASSWGSGSSGYTF.

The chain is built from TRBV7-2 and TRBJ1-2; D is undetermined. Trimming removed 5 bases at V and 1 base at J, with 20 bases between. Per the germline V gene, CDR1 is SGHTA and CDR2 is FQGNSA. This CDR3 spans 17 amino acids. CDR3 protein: CASSLYLQDGLNYGYTF. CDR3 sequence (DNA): TGTGCCAGCAGCCTGTACCTCCAGGACGGACTTAACTATGGCTACACCTTC.

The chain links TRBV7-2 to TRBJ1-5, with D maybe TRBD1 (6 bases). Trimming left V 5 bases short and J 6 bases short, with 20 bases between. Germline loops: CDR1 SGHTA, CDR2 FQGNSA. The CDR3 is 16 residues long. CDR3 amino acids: CASSPSGQGSTQPQHF. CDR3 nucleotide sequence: TGTGCCAGCAGCCCGTCGGGCCAGGGGTCGACTCAGCCCCAGCATTTT.

CDR3 nucleotides: TGTGCCACCAGCAGAGGGACAGGGGTCCACGAGCAGTACTTC. This sequence encodes CATSRGTGVHEQYF. The chain joins TRBV15 to TRBJ2-7; 9 nucleotides agree with TRBD1. Trimming took 1 base from V and 5 from J; bases not matched to a gene: 3. Germline V lookup: CDR1 LNHNV, CDR2 YYDKDF (reference sequence). The CDR3 has 14 amino acids.

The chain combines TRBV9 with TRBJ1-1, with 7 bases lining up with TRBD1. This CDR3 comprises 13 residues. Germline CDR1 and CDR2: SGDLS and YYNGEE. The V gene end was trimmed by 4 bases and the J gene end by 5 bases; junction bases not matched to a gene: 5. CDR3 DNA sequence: TGTGCCAGCAGCCAGGGGGTGGGGACTGAAGCTTTCTTT. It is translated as CASSQGVGTEAFF.

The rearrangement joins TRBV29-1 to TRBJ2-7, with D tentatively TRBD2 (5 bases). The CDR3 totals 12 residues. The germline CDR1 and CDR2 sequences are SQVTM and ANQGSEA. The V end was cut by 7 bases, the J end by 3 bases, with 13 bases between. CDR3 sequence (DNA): TGCAGCGCCCGTGAGGGATTCTACGAGCAGTACTTC. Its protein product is CSAREGFYEQYF.

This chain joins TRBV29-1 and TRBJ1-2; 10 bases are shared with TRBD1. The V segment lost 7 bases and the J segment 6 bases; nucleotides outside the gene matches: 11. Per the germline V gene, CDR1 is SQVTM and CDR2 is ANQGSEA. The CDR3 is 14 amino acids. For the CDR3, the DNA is TGCAGCGATACCGGGACAGGGGTAGTGGATGGCTACACCTTC. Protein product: CSDTGTGVVDGYTF. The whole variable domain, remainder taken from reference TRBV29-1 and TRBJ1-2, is SAVISQKPSRDICQRGTSLTIQCQVDSQVTMMFWYRQQPGQSLTLIATANQGSEATYESGFVIDKFPISRPNLTFSTLTVSNMSPEDSSIYLCSDTGTGVVDGYTFGSGTRLTVV.

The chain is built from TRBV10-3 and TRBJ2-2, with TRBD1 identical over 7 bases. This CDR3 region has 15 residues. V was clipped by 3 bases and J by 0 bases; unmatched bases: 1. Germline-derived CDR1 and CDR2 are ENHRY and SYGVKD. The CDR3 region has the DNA TGTGCCATCAGTGAAACAGGGGCGAACACCGGGGAGCTGTTTTTT. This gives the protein CAISETGANTGELFF.

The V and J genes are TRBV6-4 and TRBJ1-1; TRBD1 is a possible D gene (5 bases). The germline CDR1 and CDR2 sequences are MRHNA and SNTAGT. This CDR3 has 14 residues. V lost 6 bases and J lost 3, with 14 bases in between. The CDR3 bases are TGTGCCAGCAGCGCCTCCGGGGGACACACTGAAGCTTTCTTT. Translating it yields CASSASGGHTEAFF.

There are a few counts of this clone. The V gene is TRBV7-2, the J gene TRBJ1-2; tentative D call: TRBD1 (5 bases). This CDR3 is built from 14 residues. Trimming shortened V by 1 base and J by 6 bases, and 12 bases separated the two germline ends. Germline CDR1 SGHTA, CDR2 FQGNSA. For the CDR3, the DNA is TGTGCCAGCAGCTTAGTCAGGGATTATGATGGCTACACCTTC. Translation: CASSLVRDYDGYTF.

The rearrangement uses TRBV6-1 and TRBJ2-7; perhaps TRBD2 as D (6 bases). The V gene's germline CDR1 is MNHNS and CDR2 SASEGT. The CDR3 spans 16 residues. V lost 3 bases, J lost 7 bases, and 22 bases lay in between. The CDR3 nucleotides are TGTGCCAGCAGTGACCGGGGGACCGGAGGCTTTTTTGAGCAGTACTTC. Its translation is CASSDRGTGGFFEQYF.

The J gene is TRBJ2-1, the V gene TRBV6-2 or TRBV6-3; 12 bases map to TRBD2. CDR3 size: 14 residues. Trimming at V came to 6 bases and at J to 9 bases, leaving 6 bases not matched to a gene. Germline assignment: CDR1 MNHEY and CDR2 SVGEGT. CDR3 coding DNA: TGTGCCAGCAGCCTAGCGGGAGGGCCGGGTGAGCAGTTCTTC. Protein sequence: CASSLAGGPGEQFF.

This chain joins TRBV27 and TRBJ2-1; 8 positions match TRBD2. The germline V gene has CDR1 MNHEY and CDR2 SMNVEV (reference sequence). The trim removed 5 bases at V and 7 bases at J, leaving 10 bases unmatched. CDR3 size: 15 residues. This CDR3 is CASSKFGLAQNEQFF. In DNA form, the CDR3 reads TGTGCCAGCAGTAAGTTCGGACTAGCACAAAATGAGCAGTTCTTC.

The chain's CDR3 is CASSRERSDRQYF. In nucleotides, the CDR3 is TGTGCCAGCTCCCGGGAGCGGTCTGATAGACAGTACTTC. This chain joins TRBV18 and TRBJ2-7; TRBD2 is a possible D gene (6 bases). CDR1 and CDR2 (germline): KGHSH, LQKENI. Trimming removed 6 bases at V and 10 bases at J, with 19 bases between. The CDR3 extends over 13 amino acids.

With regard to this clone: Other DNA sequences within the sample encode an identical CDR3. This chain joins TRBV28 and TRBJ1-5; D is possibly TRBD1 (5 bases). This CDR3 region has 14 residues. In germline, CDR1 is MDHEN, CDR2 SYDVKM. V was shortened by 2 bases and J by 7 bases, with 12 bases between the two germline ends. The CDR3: CASSLRQGGQPQHF. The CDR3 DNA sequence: TGTGCCAGCAGTTTAAGGCAGGGAGGACAGCCCCAGCATTTT.

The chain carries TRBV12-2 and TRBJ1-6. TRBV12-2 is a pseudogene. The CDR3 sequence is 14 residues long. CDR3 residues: CASRPRDFNSPLHF. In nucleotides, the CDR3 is TGTGCAAGTCGCCCGCGGGACTTTAATTCACCCCTCCACTTT.

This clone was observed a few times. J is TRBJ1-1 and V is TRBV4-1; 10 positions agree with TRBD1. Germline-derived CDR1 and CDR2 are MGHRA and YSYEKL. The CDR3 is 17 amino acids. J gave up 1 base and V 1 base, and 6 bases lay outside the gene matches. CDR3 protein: CASSQGARDRGNTEAFF. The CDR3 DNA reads TGCGCCAGCAGCCAAGGGGCCCGGGACAGGGGGAACACTGAAGCTTTCTTT.

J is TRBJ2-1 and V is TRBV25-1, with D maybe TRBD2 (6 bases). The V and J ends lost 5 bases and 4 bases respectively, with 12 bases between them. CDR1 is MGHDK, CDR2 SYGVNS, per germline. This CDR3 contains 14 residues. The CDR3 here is CASSRAGNYNEQFF. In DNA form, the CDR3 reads TGTGCCAGCAGTCGGGCGGGAAATTACAATGAGCAGTTCTTC.